These T cell receptor beta chains were read from a single sample in a study of post-analysis software for immune sequencing data. TCRdb reprocessed the PCR reads via MiXCR and lists one record per CDR3 protein. The top ten hold about 11% of the sample, which has 600,000 to 750,000 distinct CDR3 sequences, 55% to 60% seen once. The material sequenced was blood. The receptors shown here come from a girl aged 2 to 9 with multiple sclerosis. The CDR3 runs from the conserved cysteine through the conserved F or W. Each record gives: V gene, clone size, J gene, D gene, CDR3 DNA, CDR3 protein. A D gene is named only where the DNA matches it firmly. Clone size is stated in some rows and not others, as once, few, many or a class when expanded.

v_gene: TRBV7-2; abundance: few; j_gene: TRBJ2-3; d_gene: TRBD1; CDR3nt: TGTGCCAGCTCCTGGACAGGGGGCGCAGATACGCAGTATTTT; CDR3aa: CASSWTGGADTQYF
v_gene: TRBV12-3/TRBV12-4; abundance: -; j_gene: TRBJ2-6; d_gene: -; CDR3nt: TGTGCCAGCAGCCAGGGAAACCGCCGGTATGGGGCCAACGTCCTGACTTTC; CDR3aa: CASSQGNRRYGANVLTF
v_gene: TRBV25-1; abundance: -; j_gene: TRBJ2-7; d_gene: -; CDR3nt: TGTGCCAGCAGTGAATCCCTCCGACAGCCCTACGAGCAGTACTTC; CDR3aa: CASSESLRQPYEQYF
v_gene: TRBV7-2; abundance: -; j_gene: TRBJ2-5; d_gene: -; CDR3nt: TGTGCCAGCAGCCCATCCTGGTACCAAGAGACCCAGTACTTC; CDR3aa: CASSPSWYQETQYF
v_gene: TRBV4-2; abundance: -; j_gene: TRBJ2-7; d_gene: TRBD2; CDR3nt: TGTGCCAGCAGCCAAGAGCCACTAGCGGGAACAACCGTCGAGCAGTACTTC; CDR3aa: CASSQEPLAGTTVEQYF
v_gene: TRBV11-2; abundance: few; j_gene: TRBJ2-6; d_gene: -; CDR3nt: TGTGCCAGCAGCCCCAACAGGGCTGGGGCCAACGTCCTGACTTTC; CDR3aa: CASSPNRAGANVLTF
v_gene: TRBV12-3/TRBV12-4; abundance: -; j_gene: TRBJ2-7; d_gene: TRBD1; CDR3nt: TGTGCCAGCAGTTTAGCCGGGACAGGACGTGGACACGAGCAGTACTTC; CDR3aa: CASSLAGTGRGHEQYF
v_gene: TRBV5-1; abundance: few; j_gene: TRBJ1-1; d_gene: -; CDR3nt: TGCGCCAGCAACCCCTCGGACAAATTGACTGAAGCTTTCTTT; CDR3aa: CASNPSDKLTEAFF
v_gene: TRBV5-1; abundance: once; j_gene: TRBJ2-7; d_gene: TRBD2; CDR3nt: TGCGCCAGCAGCTTGATCCTAGCGGGAGGGCCCTACGGGCAGTACTTC; CDR3aa: CASSLILAGGPYGQYF
v_gene: TRBV6-5; abundance: -; j_gene: TRBJ2-1; d_gene: TRBD1; CDR3nt: TGTGCCAGCAGTTACCAGGGCAAAGGGACAGGCCTGTTCTTC; CDR3aa: CASSYQGKGTGLFF
v_gene: TRBV29-1; abundance: many; j_gene: TRBJ2-1; d_gene: -; CDR3nt: TGCAGCGTTGAATGGTTAGACTCACCCTCCTACAATGAGCAGTTCTTC; CDR3aa: CSVEWLDSPSYNEQFF
v_gene: TRBV4-2; abundance: -; j_gene: TRBJ2-1; d_gene: -; CDR3nt: TGTGCCAGCAGCCAAAGTCAAGCGGTGAGCCTCTACAATGAGCAGTTCTTC; CDR3aa: CASSQSQAVSLYNEQFF
v_gene: TRBV7-2; abundance: -; j_gene: TRBJ2-5; d_gene: -; CDR3nt: TGTGCCAGCAGCTTGGGGAAGCGGGAGACCCAGTACTTC; CDR3aa: CASSLGKRETQYF
v_gene: TRBV12-3/TRBV12-4; abundance: few; j_gene: TRBJ2-1; d_gene: TRBD2; CDR3nt: TGTGCCAGCACTCGTCAGCGGGAGGTGGAATTGAATGAGCAGTTCTTC; CDR3aa: CASTRQREVELNEQFF
v_gene: TRBV20-1; abundance: -; j_gene: TRBJ2-5; d_gene: -; CDR3nt: TGCAGTGCGGTGGTGCCCCTCCAAGAGACCCAGTACTTC; CDR3aa: CSAVVPLQETQYF
v_gene: TRBV20-1; abundance: -; j_gene: TRBJ2-3; d_gene: -; CDR3nt: TGCAGTGCTAGCGCCCCTTCCACAGATACGCAGTATTTT; CDR3aa: CSASAPSTDTQYF
v_gene: TRBV14; abundance: -; j_gene: TRBJ2-1; d_gene: -; CDR3nt: TGTGCCAGCAGCCAAGATCCAGGGGACAATGAGCAGTTCTTC; CDR3aa: CASSQDPGDNEQFF
v_gene: TRBV9; abundance: few; j_gene: TRBJ2-5; d_gene: -; CDR3nt: TGTGCCAGCAGCGGGGAGACCTGGACAGCGGGACAAGAGACCCAGTACTTC; CDR3aa: CASSGETWTAGQETQYF
v_gene: TRBV7-7; abundance: -; j_gene: TRBJ2-5; d_gene: TRBD2; CDR3nt: TGTGCTAGCAGCTTAGCGGGAATTCGAGAGACCCAGTACTTC; CDR3aa: CASSLAGIRETQYF
v_gene: TRBV24-1; abundance: few; j_gene: TRBJ2-1; d_gene: -; CDR3nt: TGTGCCACCAGTGGGGGTAAGAGGGGGGAACTGTCCTTGGGTGAGCAGTTCTTC; CDR3aa: CATSGGKRGELSLGEQFF
v_gene: TRBV2; abundance: -; j_gene: TRBJ1-1; d_gene: -; CDR3nt: TGTGCCGGAAAGCAGGACACTGAAGCTTTCTTT; CDR3aa: CAGKQDTEAFF
v_gene: TRBV15; abundance: -; j_gene: TRBJ2-5; d_gene: -; CDR3nt: TGTGCCACCAGCAGAGGTCAAGCCCTGGAGTACCAAGAGACCCAGTACTTC; CDR3aa: CATSRGQALEYQETQYF
v_gene: TRBV6-2/TRBV6-3; abundance: -; j_gene: TRBJ2-5; d_gene: -; CDR3nt: TGTGCCAGCAGTTACGGGACAAAAGAGACCCAGTACTTC; CDR3aa: CASSYGTKETQYF
v_gene: TRBV20-1; abundance: -; j_gene: TRBJ2-7; d_gene: TRBD2; CDR3nt: TGCAGTGCGGAATCCGGGACTACCTCCTACGAGCAGTACTTC; CDR3aa: CSAESGTTSYEQYF
v_gene: TRBV20-1; abundance: -; j_gene: TRBJ2-3; d_gene: TRBD2; CDR3nt: TGCAGTGCTAGACCCGCGGGAGGGGGTACGCAGTATTTT; CDR3aa: CSARPAGGGTQYF
v_gene: TRBV4-1; abundance: -; j_gene: TRBJ2-3; d_gene: -; CDR3nt: TGCGCCAGCAGCCAAGTCGGTAGAGAAAGGTACACAGATACGCAGTATTTT; CDR3aa: CASSQVGRERYTDTQYF
v_gene: TRBV4-3; abundance: -; j_gene: TRBJ2-3; d_gene: TRBD1; CDR3nt: TGCGCCAGCAGCCCGGGCACAGGGGGCCTGAAGTATTTT; CDR3aa: CASSPGTGGLKYF